One and the same sample provided the 5 T cell receptor beta chains below, sequenced in a study of cytomegalovirus exposure and HLA in healthy donors. The PCR made use of 60 Vbeta and 13 Jbeta primers. TCRdb's table, derived via immunoSEQ multiplex PCR, lists solely in-frame clones and lacks some. The data contain about 130,000 clones, approximately 80% of them singletons. Sequencing input: PBMCs. These receptor sequences come from a young man in good health and CMV-seronegative.

The V and J genes are TRBV7-9 and TRBJ1-1; D remains ambiguous. Looked up from germline, CDR1 is SEHNR and CDR2 is FQNEAQ (reference sequence). V lost 6 bases to trimming and J lost 4 bases, with 15 bases between them. This CDR3 contains 14 residues. CDR3 region: CASSPLGLRTEAFF. CDR3 sequence (DNA): TGTGCCAGCAGTCCCCTAGGCCTTCGCACTGAAGCTTTCTTT.

The V and J genes are TRBV5-1 and TRBJ1-1; TRBD1 matches at 9 bases. Unmatched junction bases numbered 6, after V lost 2 bases and J lost 1 base. The CDR3 totals 16 residues. The germline CDR1 and CDR2 sequences are SGHRS and YFSETQ. CDR3 region: CASSLGTGTRNTEAFF. The CDR3 DNA reads TGCGCCAGCAGCTTAGGGACAGGGACCCGGAACACTGAAGCTTTCTTT.

The genes are TRBV29-1 and TRBJ1-1; the D is unclear. The germline CDR1 and CDR2 sequences are SQVTM and ANQGSEA. The CDR3 covers 11 residues. V gave up 7 bases and J gave up 0 bases, with 6 bases separating them. The CDR3 protein is CSAQLNTEAFF. The CDR3, as DNA: TGCAGCGCTCAGTTGAACACTGAAGCTTTCTTT.

This sequence joins TRBV7-9 and TRBJ2-7; tentatively, D is TRBD2 (5 bases). Trimming stripped 5 bases from V and 0 bases from J, with 17 bases between. Germline V gene sequence: CDR1 SEHNR, CDR2 FQNEAQ (reference sequence). The CDR3 length is 16 residues. CDR3 sequence: CASSLTAGFSSYEQYF. The CDR3 bases are TGTGCCAGCAGCCTTACGGCGGGCTTTAGCTCCTACGAGCAGTACTTC.

V is TRBV7-2 and J is TRBJ2-5; 7 bases map to TRBD2. The trim removed 1 base at V and 3 bases at J, leaving 5 bases unmatched. Germline CDR1 reads SGHTA; CDR2 reads FQGNSA. The CDR3 loop spans 15 amino acids. The CDR3 sequence is CASSLVASGEETQYF. The CDR3 DNA is TGTGCCAGCAGCTTAGTCGCTAGCGGAGAAGAGACCCAGTACTTC.